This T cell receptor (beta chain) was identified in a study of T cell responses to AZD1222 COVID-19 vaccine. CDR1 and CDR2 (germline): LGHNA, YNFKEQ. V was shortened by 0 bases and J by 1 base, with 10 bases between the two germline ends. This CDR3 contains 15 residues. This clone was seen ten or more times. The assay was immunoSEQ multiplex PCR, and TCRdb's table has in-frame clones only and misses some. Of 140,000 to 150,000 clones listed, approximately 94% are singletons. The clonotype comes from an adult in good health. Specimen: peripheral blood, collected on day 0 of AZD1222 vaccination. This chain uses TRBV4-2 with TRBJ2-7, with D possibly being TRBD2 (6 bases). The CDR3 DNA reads TGTGCCAGCAGCCAAGATCAGGAGGGGTCCTACGAGCAGTACTTC. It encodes CASSQDQEGSYEQYF.